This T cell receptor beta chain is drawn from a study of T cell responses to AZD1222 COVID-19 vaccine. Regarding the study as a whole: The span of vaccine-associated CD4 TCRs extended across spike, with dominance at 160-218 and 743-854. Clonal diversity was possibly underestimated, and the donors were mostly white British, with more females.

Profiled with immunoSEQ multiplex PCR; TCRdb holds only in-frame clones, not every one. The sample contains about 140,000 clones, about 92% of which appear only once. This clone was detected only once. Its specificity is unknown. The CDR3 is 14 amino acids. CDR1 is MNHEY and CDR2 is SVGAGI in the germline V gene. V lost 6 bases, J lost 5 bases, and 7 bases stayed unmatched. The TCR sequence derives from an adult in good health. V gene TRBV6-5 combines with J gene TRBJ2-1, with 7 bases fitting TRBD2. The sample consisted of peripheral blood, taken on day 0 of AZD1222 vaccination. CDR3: CASRPGLADNEQFF. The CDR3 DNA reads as TGTGCCAGCAGGCCGGGGCTAGCGGACAATGAGCAGTTCTTC.